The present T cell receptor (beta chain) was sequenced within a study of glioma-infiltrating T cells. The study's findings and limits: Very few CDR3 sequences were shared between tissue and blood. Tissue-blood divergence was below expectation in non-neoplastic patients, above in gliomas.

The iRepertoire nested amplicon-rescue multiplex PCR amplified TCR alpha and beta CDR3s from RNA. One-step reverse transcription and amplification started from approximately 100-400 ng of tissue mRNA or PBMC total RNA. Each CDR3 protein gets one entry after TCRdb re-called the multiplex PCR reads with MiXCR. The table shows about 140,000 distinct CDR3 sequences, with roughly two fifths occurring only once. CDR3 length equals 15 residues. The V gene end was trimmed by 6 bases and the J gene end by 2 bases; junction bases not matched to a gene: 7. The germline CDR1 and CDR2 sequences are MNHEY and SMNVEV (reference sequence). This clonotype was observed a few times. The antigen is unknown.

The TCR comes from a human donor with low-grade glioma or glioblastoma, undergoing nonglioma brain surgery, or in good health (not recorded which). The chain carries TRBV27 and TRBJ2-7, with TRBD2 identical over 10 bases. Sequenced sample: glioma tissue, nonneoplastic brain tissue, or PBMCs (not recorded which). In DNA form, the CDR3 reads TGTGCCAGCAGGACCCTAGCGGGAGCGCCCTACGAGCAGTACTTC. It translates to CASRTLAGAPYEQYF.